Listed below are T cell receptor beta chains from one sample, sequenced in a study of blood T cell repertoires in COVID-19. Sequencing used immunoSEQ multiplex PCR; TCRdb keeps in-frame clones, though not all of them. The data hold a few hundred thousand clones, with approximately 88% observed a single time. Sequencing was carried out using peripheral blood. The receptor source for this set is a woman aged 30 to 39 who had recovered from COVID-19. Each CDR3 is given with its conserved first and last residue. The D gene is left open where the match is weak. Clone size is given for some rows only: seen once, a few or many times, or a class if the clone is expanded.

clone_size j_call d_call v_call cdr3_length cdr3_aa cdr3_nt
NA TRBJ2-7 TRBD2 TRBV4-3 16 CASSQLTAGGTYEQYF TGCGCCAGCAGCCAACTAACAGCGGGGGGGACCTACGAGCAGTACTTC
NA TRBJ2-3 NA TRBV11-2 15 CASSFSTGGADTQYF TGTGCCAGCAGCTTTTCGACGGGGGGCGCAGATACGCAGTATTTT
NA TRBJ2-3 TRBD2 TRBV11-2 18 CASSSPKLGGGGADTQYF TGTGCCAGCAGCTCGCCTAAGTTGGGCGGGGGGGGAGCAGATACGCAGTATTTT
NA TRBJ2-7 TRBD1 TRBV6-2/TRBV6-3 12 CASSRQGYEQYF TGTGCCAGCAGTCGACAGGGCTACGAGCAGTACTTC
NA TRBJ1-4 TRBD1 TRBV2 16 CASAGDRGATNEKLFF TGTGCCAGCGCGGGGGACAGGGGTGCAACTAATGAAAAACTGTTTTTT
NA TRBJ1-2 NA TRBV28 10 CASKRHGYTF TGTGCCAGCAAGAGGCATGGCTACACCTTC
NA TRBJ2-7 NA TRBV5-1 13 CASSIDSTYEQYF TGCGCCAGCAGCATCGACAGCACATACGAGCAGTACTTC
NA TRBJ2-7 NA TRBV6-5 14 CASNLGGRVYEQYF TGTGCCAGCAACCTCGGGGGTAGGGTTTACGAGCAGTACTTC
NA TRBJ2-5 TRBD1 TRBV9 15 CASSVALTGGETQYF TGTGCCAGCAGCGTAGCCCTGACAGGGGGAGAGACCCAGTACTTC
NA TRBJ2-1 NA TRBV9 17 CASSVVSGQRVYNEQFF TGTGCCAGCAGCGTAGTCTCGGGACAAAGAGTTTACAATGAGCAGTTCTTC
NA TRBJ2-1 TRBD2 TRBV5-4 14 CASSVTGLAGREFF TGTGCCAGCAGCGTAACGGGACTAGCGGGAAGGGAGTTCTTC
NA TRBJ1-5 TRBD1 TRBV5-6 18 CASSLGTGQPYSNQPQHF TGTGCCAGCAGCTTGGGGACAGGGCAGCCATATAGCAATCAGCCCCAGCATTTT
few TRBJ1-1 TRBD1 TRBV19 14 CASSISTGDTEAFF TGTGCCAGTAGTATATCGACAGGGGACACTGAAGCTTTCTTT
few TRBJ1-4 NA TRBV6-1 17 CASSEALRGLRPEKLFF TGTGCCAGCAGTGAAGCGCTTCGAGGCCTCCGGCCTGAAAAACTGTTTTTT
NA TRBJ2-5 TRBD2 TRBV4-2 16 CASSPRLAGAQETQYF TGTGCCAGCAGCCCCCGGCTAGCGGGGGCCCAAGAGACCCAGTACTTC
NA TRBJ1-1 NA TRBV19 15 CASSSDSSGNTEAFF TGTGCCAGTAGTAGCGACAGTTCTGGGAACACTGAAGCTTTCTTT
NA TRBJ1-3 NA TRBV7-2 15 CASSSTHGSGNTIYF TGTGCCAGCAGTTCAACCCACGGCTCTGGAAACACCATATATTTT
NA TRBJ2-1 TRBD2 TRBV4-3 17 CASSQHHLGGGYNEQFF TGCGCCAGCAGCCAACACCACCTAGGCGGGGGCTACAATGAGCAGTTCTTC
NA TRBJ1-6 TRBD1 TRBV28 15 CASSYLGTGASPLHF TGTGCCAGCAGTTACCTCGGGACAGGGGCTTCACCCCTCCACTTT
NA TRBJ1-2 NA TRBV6-5 12 CASSSRGRGYTF TGTGCCAGCAGTTCACGGGGGAGAGGCTACACCTTC
NA TRBJ1-1 NA TRBV5-1 15 CASSQEVGSGAEAFF TGCGCCAGCAGCCAGGAGGTCGGGAGTGGGGCTGAAGCTTTCTTT
NA TRBJ1-6 NA TRBV25-1 15 CASSDRGSWNSPLHF TGTGCCAGCAGTGATAGGGGGTCTTGGAATTCACCCCTCCACTTT
NA TRBJ2-2 NA TRBV28 13 CASSLTNTGELFF TGTGCCAGCAGTCTTACTAACACCGGGGAGCTGTTTTTT
NA TRBJ2-5 NA TRBV14 15 CASNPWSDNQETQYF TGTGCCAGCAACCCTTGGTCGGACAACCAAGAGACCCAGTACTTC
NA TRBJ2-7 NA TRBV24-1 15 CATSDGGDRNYEQYF TGTGCCACCAGTGATGGCGGGGACAGAAACTACGAGCAGTACTTC
NA TRBJ2-7 TRBD1 TRBV7-2 15 CASSYTGTGTYEQYF TGTGCCAGCAGCTATACCGGGACAGGGACCTACGAGCAGTACTTC
NA TRBJ2-2 NA TRBV11-2 15 CASSFGTPNTGELFF TGTGCCAGCAGCTTCGGGACACCTAACACCGGGGAGCTGTTTTTT
NA TRBJ2-3 TRBD2 TRBV9 16 CASSVVGLASIDTQYF TGTGCCAGCAGCGTAGTGGGACTAGCCTCGATAGATACGCAGTATTTT
NA TRBJ1-4 TRBD1 TRBV18 14 CASSPGRGLEKLFF TGTGCCAGCTCACCGGGCAGGGGGCTAGAAAAACTGTTTTTT
NA TRBJ2-4 NA TRBV7-8 15 CASSLDNGPLNIQYF TGTGCCAGCAGCTTAGACAATGGGCCGCTAAACATTCAGTACTTC
NA TRBJ2-7 NA TRBV5-4 14 CASSSGKGAYEQYF TGTGCCAGCAGCTCAGGCAAGGGGGCCTACGAGCAGTACTTC
NA TRBJ1-1 NA TRBV5-1 16 CASSLESSLGGAEAFF TGCGCCAGCAGCTTGGAGAGTTCTTTAGGGGGAGCTGAAGCTTTCTTT
NA TRBJ2-4 TRBD1 TRBV10-3 15 CAISEPGQDVNIQYF TGTGCCATCAGTGAGCCGGGACAGGACGTAAACATTCAGTACTTC
few TRBJ1-5 NA TRBV27 13 CASSLTIHQPQHF TGTGCCAGCAGTCTGACAATCCATCAGCCCCAGCATTTT
few TRBJ2-1 NA TRBV5-4 16 CASSLGRGGRYNEQFF TGTGCCAGCAGCTTGGGGCGCGGGGGCCGGTACAATGAGCAGTTCTTC